These 4 T cell receptor beta chains share one sample of origin, sequenced in a study of CD8 T cells in Susac syndrome. Random hexamers served to reverse transcribe roughly 0.5 to 1 ug RNA. TCRdb independently ran MiXCR on the immunoSEQ multiplex PCR reads; one entry per CDR3 protein. The sample has around 50,000 distinct CDR3 sequences; almost 95% are singletons. Sequenced material: CD8+ T cells from PBMCs. The receptor set was obtained from a human donor in good health.

The chain combines TRBV29-1 with TRBJ2-7; possible D gene TRBD2, 6 bases. The V end was cut by 2 bases, the J end by 4 bases, with 12 bases between. The CDR3 runs 13 residues. Germline values: CDR1 SQVTM, CDR2 ANQGSEA. The CDR3 DNA reads as TGCAGCGTTGAAAGCAGTGGAGGGTACGAGCAGTACTTC. This codes for CSVESSGGYEQYF.

This clonotype was detected a few times. The V call is TRBV4-3, the J call TRBJ2-7, with 7 bases matching TRBD1. The junction had 6 bases not matched to a gene; V was cut back by 0 bases and J by 1 base. The CDR3 is made up of 16 amino acids. CDR1 and CDR2 from the germline V gene are LGHNA and YSLEER. For the CDR3, the DNA is TGCGCCAGCAGCCAAGATGGGACAGCAAGATCCTACGAGCAGTACTTC. This translates into CASSQDGTARSYEQYF.

J is TRBJ1-2 and V is TRBV29-1; weak D call: TRBD1 (6 bases). Trimming pared 1 base from V and 3 bases from J, leaving 12 bases between. There are 14 residues in the CDR3. Germline CDR1 SQVTM, CDR2 ANQGSEA. Written as DNA, the CDR3 is TGCAGCGTTGAAGGGGGGCAGAGCTACTATGGCTACACCTTC. Protein: CSVEGGQSYYGYTF.

The gene calls are TRBV30 and TRBJ1-1, with D perhaps TRBD1 (6 bases). The CDR3 runs to 13 residues. Germline CDR1 and CDR2: GTSNPN and SVGIG (reference sequence). Trimming cost V 8 bases and J 1 base, with 14 bases left between them. The CDR3 region is CARAGQGNTEAFF. DNA for the CDR3: TGTGCCCGCGCGGGACAAGGGAACACTGAAGCTTTCTTT.